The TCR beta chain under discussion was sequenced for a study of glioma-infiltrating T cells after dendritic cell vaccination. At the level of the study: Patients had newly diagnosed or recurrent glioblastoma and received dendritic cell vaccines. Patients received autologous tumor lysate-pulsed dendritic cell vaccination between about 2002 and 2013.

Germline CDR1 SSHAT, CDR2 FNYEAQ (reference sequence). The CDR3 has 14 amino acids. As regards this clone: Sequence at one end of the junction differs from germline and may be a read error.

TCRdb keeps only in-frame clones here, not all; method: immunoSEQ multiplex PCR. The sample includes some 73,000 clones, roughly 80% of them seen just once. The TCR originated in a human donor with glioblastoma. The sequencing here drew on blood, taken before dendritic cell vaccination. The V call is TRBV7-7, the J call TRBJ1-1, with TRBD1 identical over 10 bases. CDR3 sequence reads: CASRQGARNTEAFF. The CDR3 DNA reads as TGTGCTAGCAGACAGGGGGCGCGGAACACTGAAGCTTTCTTT.